This T cell receptor beta chain originates from a study of T cell repertoires in ileal Crohn's disease. As for the study in general: Surgery for a complication: stricturing in around 60%, penetrating in approximately 40%. The M6 sample came from neoterminal ileum during colonoscopy after surgery.

This CDR3 contains 16 residues. Germline lookup yields CDR1 SGHRS and CDR2 YFSETQ. J lost 3 bases, V lost 3 bases, and 8 bases had no gene match. Assay used: immunoSEQ multiplex PCR; TCRdb lists only in-frame clones, some missing. In the table there are fewer than 15,000 clones, over 70% of which are singletons. Study-wide findings and caveats: Every patient over 26.8% clonality showed endoscopic recurrence.

Described time point: neoterminal ileum biopsy at postoperative endoscopy, about 6 months after surgery. With respect to this clone: Antigen: not known.

This TCR was sampled from an adult with Crohn's disease. The sample consisted of ileal tissue. V usage is TRBV5-1 and J usage is TRBJ2-5, with 10 bases fitting TRBD2. The CDR3 nucleotides are TGCGCCAGCAGCTACCTCAGCGGGGGGGCGGAAGAGACCCAGTACTTC. Protein sequence: CASSYLSGGAEETQYF. Combining the CDR3 with reference TRBV5-1 and TRBJ2-5 gives the whole variable domain KAGVTQTPRYLIKTRGQQVTLSCSPISGHRSVSWYQQTPGQGLQFLFEYFSETQRNKGNFPGRFSGRQFSNSRSEMNVSTLELGDSALYLCASSYLSGGAEETQYFGPGTRLLVL.